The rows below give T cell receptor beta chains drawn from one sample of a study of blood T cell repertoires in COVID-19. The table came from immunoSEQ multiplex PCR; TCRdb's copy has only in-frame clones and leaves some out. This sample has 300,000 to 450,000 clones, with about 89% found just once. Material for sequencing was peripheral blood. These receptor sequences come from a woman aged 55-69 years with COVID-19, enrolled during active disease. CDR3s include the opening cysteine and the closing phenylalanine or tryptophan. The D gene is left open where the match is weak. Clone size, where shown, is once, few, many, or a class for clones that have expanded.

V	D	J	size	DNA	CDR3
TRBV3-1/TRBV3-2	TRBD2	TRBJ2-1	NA	TGTGCCAGCAGCCCACTTCTCCCGGGGGGGCCTAGGGATGAGCAGTTCTTC	CASSPLLPGGPRDEQFF
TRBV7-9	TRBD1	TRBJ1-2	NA	TGTGCCAGCAGCTTAGCGGACAGGGGGAATGGCTACACCTTC	CASSLADRGNGYTF
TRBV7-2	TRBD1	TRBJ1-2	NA	TGTGCCAGCAGCTTAGCCGGGACAGGCGTCTATGGCTACACCTTC	CASSLAGTGVYGYTF
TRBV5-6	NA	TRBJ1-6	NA	TGTGCCAGCAGTTCCGGACTCAGAATTAGCTCCTATAATTCACCCCTCCACTTT	CASSSGLRISSYNSPLHF
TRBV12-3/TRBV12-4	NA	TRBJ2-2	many	TGTGCCAGCCGCGCAGGGGATGCCGGGGAGCTGTTTTTT	CASRAGDAGELFF
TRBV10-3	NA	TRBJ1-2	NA	TGTGCCATCAGGGGAGGCTTGGCTAACTATGGCTACACCTTC	CAIRGGLANYGYTF
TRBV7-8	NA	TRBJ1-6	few	TGTGCCAGCAGCTCTTTTAATTCACCCCTCCACTTT	CASSSFNSPLHF
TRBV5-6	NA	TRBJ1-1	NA	TGTGCCAGCAGCTCCAGGGTTTCTGAAGCTTTCTTT	CASSSRVSEAFF
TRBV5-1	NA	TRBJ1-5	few	TGCGCCAGCAGTGCGGGAGATAGCAATCAGCCCCAGCATTTT	CASSAGDSNQPQHF
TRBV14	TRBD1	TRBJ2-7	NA	TGTGCCAGCAGCCAAGCCTGGACAGGGGGCGAGCAGTACTTC	CASSQAWTGGEQYF
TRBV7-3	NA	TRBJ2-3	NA	TGTGCCAGCAGCTTAATTTACTCGGCAGGCCTGCACACAGATACGCAGTATTTT	CASSLIYSAGLHTDTQYF
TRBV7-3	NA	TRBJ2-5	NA	TGTGCCAGCAGCTTGATTAGCCGATTATTACAAGAGACCCAGTACTTC	CASSLISRLLQETQYF
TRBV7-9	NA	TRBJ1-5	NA	TGTGCCAGCAGCTTAGTGGGGGGTGCGCGGGAGCCCCAGCATTTT	CASSLVGGAREPQHF
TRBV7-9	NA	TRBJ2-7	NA	TGTGCCAGCAGCCCAGATTTCTACGAGCAGTACTTC	CASSPDFYEQYF
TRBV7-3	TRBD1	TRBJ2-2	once	TGTGCCAGCAGCGAACAGGGGGCGAACACCGGGGAGCTGTTTTTT	CASSEQGANTGELFF
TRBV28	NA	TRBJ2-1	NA	TGTGCCAGCAGTTCCCAGTCCCCGGGACACCGAAACTACAATGAGCAGTTCTTC	CASSSQSPGHRNYNEQFF
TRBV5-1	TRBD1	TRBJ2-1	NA	TGCGCCAGCAGCTTAAACAGGGGTACCTCAAGGGATGAGCAGTTCTTC	CASSLNRGTSRDEQFF
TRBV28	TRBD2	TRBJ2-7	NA	TGTGCCAGCACCGGGGGGGGGCAATCCTACGAGCAGTACTTC	CASTGGGQSYEQYF
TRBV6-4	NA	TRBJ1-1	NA	TGTGCCAGCAGCCAGACATCGAACACTGAAGCTTTCTTT	CASSQTSNTEAFF
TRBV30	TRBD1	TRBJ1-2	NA	TGTGCCTGGCACGCGGACAGGTCAGCTAACTATGGCTACACCTTC	CAWHADRSANYGYTF
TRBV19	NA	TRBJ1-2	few	TGTGCCAGTAGTACAACAGGGACGTATGGCTACACCTTC	CASSTTGTYGYTF
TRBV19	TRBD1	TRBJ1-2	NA	TGTGCCAGTAGTTCGACCTGGACAGGGGGATATGGCTACACCTTC	CASSSTWTGGYGYTF
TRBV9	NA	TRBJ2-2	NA	TGTGCCAGCAGCGTAGGACAGGCCCAGGCCGGGGAGCTGTTTTTT	CASSVGQAQAGELFF
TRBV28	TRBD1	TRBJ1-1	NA	TGTGCCAGCAGTTCAAATCCCGGGACAGGGGGCTCGACTGAAGCTTTCTTT	CASSSNPGTGGSTEAFF
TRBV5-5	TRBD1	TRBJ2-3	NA	TGTGCCAGCAGCTTGGCCGGGACAGCCGTGTCAGATACGCAGTATTTT	CASSLAGTAVSDTQYF
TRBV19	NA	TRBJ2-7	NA	TGTGCCAGTAGTATGGGAGCCGAGGAACCCTACGAGCAGTACTTC	CASSMGAEEPYEQYF
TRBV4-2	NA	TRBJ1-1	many	TGTGCCAGCAGCCAAGATAGGGGAATTAACACTGAAGCTTTCTTT	CASSQDRGINTEAFF
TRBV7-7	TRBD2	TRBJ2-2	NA	TGTGCCAGCAGCTTAACTAGCGGGGGGTTCCCCGGGGAGCTGTTTTTT	CASSLTSGGFPGELFF
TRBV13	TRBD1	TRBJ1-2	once	TGTGCCAGCAGCTTCATGGGACAGGGGAACTATGGCTACACCTTC	CASSFMGQGNYGYTF
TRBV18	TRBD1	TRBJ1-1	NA	TGTGCCAGCTCACCACGGTTCAGGGCAGGGGGGATAAACACTGAAGCTTTCTTT	CASSPRFRAGGINTEAFF
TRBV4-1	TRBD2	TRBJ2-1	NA	TGCGCCAGCAGCCAAGACCCTAGCGGGAGTTTATACAATGAGCAGTTCTTC	CASSQDPSGSLYNEQFF
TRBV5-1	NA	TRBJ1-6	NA	TGCGCCAGCAGCCAGGGACTTCGTGATAATTCACCCCTCCACTTT	CASSQGLRDNSPLHF
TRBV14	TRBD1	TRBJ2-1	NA	TGTGCCAGCAGCCATTTGGACAGGGGGTGGGGTACCTACAATGAGCAGTTCTTC	CASSHLDRGWGTYNEQFF
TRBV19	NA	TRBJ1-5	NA	TGTGCCAGTAGAATCCAAGGGGCCGGGGGGCCCCAGCATTTT	CASRIQGAGGPQHF
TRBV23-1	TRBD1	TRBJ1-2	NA	TGCGCCAGCAGTCACAGGGGGCAGCGAGGCTACACCTTC	CASSHRGQRGYTF
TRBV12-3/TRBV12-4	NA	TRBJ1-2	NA	TGTGCCAGCAGTTTAAATCGCGCCGGCTACACCTTC	CASSLNRAGYTF
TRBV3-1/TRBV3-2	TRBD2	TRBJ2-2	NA	TGTGCCAGCAGCACTAGCGCCTCGAACACCGGGGAGCTGTTTTTT	CASSTSASNTGELFF
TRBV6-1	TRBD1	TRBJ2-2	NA	TGTGCCAGCAGTGAATACGAAGACAGGGGATATAACACCGGGGAGCTGTTTTTT	CASSEYEDRGYNTGELFF
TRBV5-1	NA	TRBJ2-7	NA	TGCGCCAGCAGCTTGGAGGGGGGGCCTTCCTACGAGCAGTACTTC	CASSLEGGPSYEQYF
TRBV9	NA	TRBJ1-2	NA	TGTGCCAGCAGCCCACAGGGCCGGGCTGGGAATGGCTACACCTTC	CASSPQGRAGNGYTF
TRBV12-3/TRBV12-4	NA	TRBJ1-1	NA	TGTGCCAGCAGCCCGGGTCGGCGGACTGAAGCTTTCTTT	CASSPGRRTEAFF
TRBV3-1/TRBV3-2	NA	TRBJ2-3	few	TGTGCCAGCAGCCAAGATAGTCTTATCCGGGGGACCACAGATACGCAGTATTTT	CASSQDSLIRGTTDTQYF
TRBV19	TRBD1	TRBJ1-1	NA	TGTGCCAGTAGTACCTCGTTGCAGGGGGCGGAAGCTTTCTTT	CASSTSLQGAEAFF
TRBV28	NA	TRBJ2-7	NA	TGTGCCAGCAGATCCGGGTACGAGCAGTACTTC	CASRSGYEQYF
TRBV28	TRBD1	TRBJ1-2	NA	TGTGCCAGCAGTTTCCGGGACAGAAGCTTCTATGGCTACACCTTC	CASSFRDRSFYGYTF
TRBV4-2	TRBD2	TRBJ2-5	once	TGTGCCAGCAGCCAAGTCGGTGTTGCGGGAGAAGAGACCCAGTACTTC	CASSQVGVAGEETQYF
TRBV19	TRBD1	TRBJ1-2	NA	TGTGCCAGTAGTAGACAGGGAGAAGGCTATGGCTACACCTTC	CASSRQGEGYGYTF
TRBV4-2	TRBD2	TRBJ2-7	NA	TGTGCCAGCAGCCGAACTAGCGGGGGCACCTACGAGCAGTACTTC	CASSRTSGGTYEQYF
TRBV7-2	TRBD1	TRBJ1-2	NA	TGTGCCAGCAGCTCTGGGACAGGGGTCAGGGGGTACTATGGCTACACCTTC	CASSSGTGVRGYYGYTF
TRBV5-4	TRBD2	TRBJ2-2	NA	TGTGCCAGCAGCGTAGCGGGGGGGTTCACCGGGGAGCTGTTTTTT	CASSVAGGFTGELFF
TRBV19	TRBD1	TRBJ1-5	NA	TGTGCCAGTAGTATAACCCGGACAGGGAGTCAGCCCCAGCATTTT	CASSITRTGSQPQHF
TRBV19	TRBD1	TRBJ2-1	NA	TGTGCCACCCGTCCCGGGACAGGGTTCAGGGCCACTTACAATGAGCAGTTCTTC	CATRPGTGFRATYNEQFF
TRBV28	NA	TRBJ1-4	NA	TGTGCCAGCAGGCAATCGGGAGGGGAGTGGGAAAAACTGTTTTTT	CASRQSGGEWEKLFF
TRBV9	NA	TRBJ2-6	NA	TGTGCCAGCAGCTCTCTCTCTGGGGCCAACGTCCTGACTTTC	CASSSLSGANVLTF
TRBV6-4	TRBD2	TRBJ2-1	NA	TGTGCCAGCAGTGTAAAGACTAGCGGGGGTAGCTCCTACAATGAGCAGTTCTTC	CASSVKTSGGSSYNEQFF